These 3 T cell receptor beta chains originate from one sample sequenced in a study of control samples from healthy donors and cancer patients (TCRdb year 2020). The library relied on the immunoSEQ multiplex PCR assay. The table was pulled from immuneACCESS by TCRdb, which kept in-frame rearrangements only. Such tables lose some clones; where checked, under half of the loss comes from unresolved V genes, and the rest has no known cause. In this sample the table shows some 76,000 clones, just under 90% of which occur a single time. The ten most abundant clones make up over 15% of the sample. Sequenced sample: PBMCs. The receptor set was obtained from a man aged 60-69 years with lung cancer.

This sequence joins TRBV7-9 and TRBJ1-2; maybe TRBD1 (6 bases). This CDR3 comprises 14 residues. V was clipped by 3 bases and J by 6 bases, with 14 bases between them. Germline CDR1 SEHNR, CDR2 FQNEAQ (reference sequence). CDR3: CASSFLQGHNGYTF. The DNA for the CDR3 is TGTGCCAGCAGCTTCCTTCAGGGGCACAATGGCTACACCTTC.

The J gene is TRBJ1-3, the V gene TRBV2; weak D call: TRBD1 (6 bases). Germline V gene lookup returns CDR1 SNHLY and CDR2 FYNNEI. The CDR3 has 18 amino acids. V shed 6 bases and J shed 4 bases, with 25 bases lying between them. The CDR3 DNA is TGTGCCAGCAGGGGCAATTTCCAGGGGAGACGAGGCGGAAACACCATATATTTT. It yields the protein CASRGNFQGRRGGNTIYF.

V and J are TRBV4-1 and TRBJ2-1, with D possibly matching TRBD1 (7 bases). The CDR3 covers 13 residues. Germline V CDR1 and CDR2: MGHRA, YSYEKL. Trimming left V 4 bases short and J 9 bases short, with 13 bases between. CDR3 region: CASSPLQGGEQFF. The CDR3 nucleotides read TGCGCCAGCAGCCCCCTTCAGGGGGGTGAGCAGTTCTTC.